This entry describes one TCR gamma chain. Antigen unknown. These data come from a study of Vδ1+ human thymocytes. The length of the CDR3 is 12 residues. The J segment lost 6 bases and the V segment lost 6 bases, leaving 8 bases of the junction unmatched. CDR1 is GITISATS, CDR2 ISYDGTV, per germline (reference sequence). Findings of the study overall: TRD repertoires were essentially private, unlike widely shared TRG clonotypes. Thymic delta-chain repertoires held roughly 20% Vdelta2 sequences and few Vdelta3, despite high sort purity. In the thymus, TRG and TRD repertoires looked highly polyclonal with Gaussian CDR3 lengths.

Extracted RNA was reverse transcribed into cDNA. The CDR3 regions were amplified by multiplex PCR from V-gene primers to a constant-region primer. TCRdb re-called the multiplex PCR reads through CATT. The data contain approximately 25,000 gamma-chain clones, 15% to 25% of them singletons. Source material: Vdelta1+ gamma-delta thymocytes from the thymus. Noted subset: FACS-sorted CD3+ TCRalphabeta- TCRVdelta1+ TCRVdelta2- thymocytes. This receptor was identified in a boy in the first two years of life who had congenital heart surgery. The V and J genes are TRGV9 and TRGJ1 or TRGJ2. The CDR3 loop is CALWISIYKKLF. For the CDR3, the DNA is TGTGCCTTGTGGATATCGATTTATAAGAAACTCTTT.